The source of this T cell receptor (beta chain) is a study of beta chain features in type 1 diabetes. A single heparinised blood sample, averaging approximately 116 mL, was obtained per donor. V was shortened by 1 base and J by 2 bases, with 19 bases between the two germline ends. The CDR3 is 18 residues long. Germline V gene data show CDR1 as SGHDN and CDR2 as FVKESK. TCRB transcripts that were expressed got sequenced, as all of the isolated RNA had been reverse transcribed. An average of approximately 3.6 million reads was obtained for naive, central memory and regulatory T cell samples. Generated by immunoSEQ multiplex PCR, the TCRdb table keeps only in-frame clones and is missing some. The profile shows about 650,000 clones, under 15% of them singletons. This clone was recorded a few times. Antigen specificity is unknown. Findings and limits, study-wide: Type 1 diabetes patients showed a moderate but significant shortening of TCRB CDR3s in all four CD4+ subsets. Whatever favoring of shorter templates PCR might show would apply equally to patients and controls.

The clonotype was recovered from a man aged 30 to 39 with type 1 diabetes. Sequencing was done on a sample of naive CD4+ T cells from blood. The chain recombines TRBV14 with TRBJ2-3; D unresolved. CDR3 sequence reads: CASSQGKGRAHFTDTQYF. The CDR3 DNA follows: TGTGCCAGCAGCCAAGGAAAGGGCCGGGCCCATTTCACAGATACGCAGTATTTT.